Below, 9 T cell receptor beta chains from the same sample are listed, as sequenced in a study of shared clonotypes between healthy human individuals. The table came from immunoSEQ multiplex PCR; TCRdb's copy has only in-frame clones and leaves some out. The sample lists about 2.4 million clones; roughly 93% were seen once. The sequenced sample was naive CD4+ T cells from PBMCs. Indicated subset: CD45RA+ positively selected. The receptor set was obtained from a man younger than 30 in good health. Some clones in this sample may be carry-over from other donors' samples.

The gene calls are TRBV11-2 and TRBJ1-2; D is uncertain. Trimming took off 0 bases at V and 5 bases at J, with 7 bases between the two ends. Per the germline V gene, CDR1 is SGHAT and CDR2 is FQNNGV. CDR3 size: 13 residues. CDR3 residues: CASSLEETYGYTF. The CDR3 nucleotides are TGTGCCAGCAGCTTAGAAGAAACTTATGGCTACACCTTC.

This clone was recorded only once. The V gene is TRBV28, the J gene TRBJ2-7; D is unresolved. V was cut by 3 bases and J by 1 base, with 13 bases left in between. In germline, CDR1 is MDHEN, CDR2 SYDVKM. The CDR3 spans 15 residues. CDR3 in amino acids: CASSLLVGGSYEQYF. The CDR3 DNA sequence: TGTGCCAGCAGTTTGTTGGTGGGCGGATCCTACGAGCAGTACTTC.

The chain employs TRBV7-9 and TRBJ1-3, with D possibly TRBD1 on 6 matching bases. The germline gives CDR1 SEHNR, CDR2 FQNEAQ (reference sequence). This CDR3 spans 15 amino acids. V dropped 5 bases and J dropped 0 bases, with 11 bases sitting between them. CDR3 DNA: TGTGCCAGCAGCACCGGACAGATCTCTGGAAACACCATATATTTT. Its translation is CASSTGQISGNTIYF.

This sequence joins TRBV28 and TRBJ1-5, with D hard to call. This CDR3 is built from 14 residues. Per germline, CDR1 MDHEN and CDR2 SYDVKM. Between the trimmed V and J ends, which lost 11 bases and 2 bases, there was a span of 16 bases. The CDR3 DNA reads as TGTGCCGTCCAACCCCGGGAACGCAATCAGCCCCAGCATTTT. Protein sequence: CAVQPRERNQPQHF.

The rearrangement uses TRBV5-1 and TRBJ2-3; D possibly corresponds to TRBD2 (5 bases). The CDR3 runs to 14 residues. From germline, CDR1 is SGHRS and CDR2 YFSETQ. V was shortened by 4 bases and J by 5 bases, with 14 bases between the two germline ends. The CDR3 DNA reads TGCGCCAGCAGCCCTGCGGCGGGTCAAGATACGCAGTATTTT. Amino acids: CASSPAAGQDTQYF.

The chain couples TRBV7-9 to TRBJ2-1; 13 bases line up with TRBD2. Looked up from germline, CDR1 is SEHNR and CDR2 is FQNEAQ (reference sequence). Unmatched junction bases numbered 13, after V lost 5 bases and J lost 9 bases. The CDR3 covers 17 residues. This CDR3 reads CASSLRLAGGRSVEQFF. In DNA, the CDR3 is TGTGCCAGCAGCCTCCGACTAGCGGGAGGCCGATCGGTTGAGCAGTTCTTC.

CDR3 residues: CAIRGGTGELFF. The CDR3 DNA reads TGTGCCATTAGGGGTGGCACCGGGGAGCTGTTTTTT. The genes are TRBV6-5 and TRBJ2-2, with D possibly being TRBD1 (5 bases). CDR3 size: 12 residues. Germline V gene sequence: CDR1 MNHEY, CDR2 SVGAGI. Between the trimmed V and J ends, which lost 10 bases and 4 bases, there was a span of 10 bases.

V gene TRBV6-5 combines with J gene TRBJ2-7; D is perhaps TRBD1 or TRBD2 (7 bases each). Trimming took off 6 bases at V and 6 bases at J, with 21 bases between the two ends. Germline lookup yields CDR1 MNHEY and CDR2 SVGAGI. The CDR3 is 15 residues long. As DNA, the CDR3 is TGTGCCAGCAGCCTCAGGGGGGGAGGCTCTGGCGAGCAGTACTTC. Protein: CASSLRGGGSGEQYF.

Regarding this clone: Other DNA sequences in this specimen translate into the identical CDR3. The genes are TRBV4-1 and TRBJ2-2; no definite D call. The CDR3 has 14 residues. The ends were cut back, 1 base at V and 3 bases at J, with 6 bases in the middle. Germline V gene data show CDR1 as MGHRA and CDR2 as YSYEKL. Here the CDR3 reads CASSQGGYTGELFF. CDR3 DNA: TGCGCCAGCAGCCAAGGGGGATACACCGGGGAGCTGTTTTTT.